Below, 10 T cell receptor beta chains from the same sample are listed, as sequenced in a study of blood T cell repertoires in COVID-19. The data were produced by immunoSEQ multiplex PCR, yet TCRdb's version contains in-frame clones alone and is incomplete. Of more than 350,000 clones in the sample, around 87% are singletons; the top ten hold roughly a tenth. The sequenced sample consisted of PBMCs or T cells enriched from blood (not recorded which). The receptors were gathered from a woman in her 50s who had recovered from COVID-19.

This rearrangement joins TRBV28 to TRBJ1-1; 10 bases fit TRBD1. Germline V gene lookup returns CDR1 MDHEN and CDR2 SYDVKM. The CDR3 is made up of 15 amino acids. Germline trimming cut 2 bases from V and 11 bases from J; bases unmatched to any gene: 11. The CDR3 loop is CASSLPLAGTGEAFF. In DNA form, the CDR3 reads TGTGCCAGCAGTTTACCTCTCGCCGGGACAGGGGAGGCTTTCTTT.

The CDR3 region has the DNA TGCGCCAGCAGCCAACCCGGTGTCGGCTATGGCTACACCTTC. It encodes CASSQPGVGYGYTF. V is TRBV4-1 and J is TRBJ1-2; D gene unclear. V shed 2 bases and J shed 4 bases, with 11 bases lying between them. The CDR3 has 14 residues. Germline V gives CDR1 MGHRA, CDR2 YSYEKL.

V and J are TRBV7-9 and TRBJ2-1; 9 bases map to TRBD1. V lost 5 bases and J lost 6; bases outside the gene matches: 8. Germline CDR1 SEHNR, CDR2 FQNEAQ (reference sequence). There are 15 residues in the CDR3. The CDR3 DNA follows: TGTGCCAGCAGCCGCCCGGGACAGGGTACCAATGAGCAGTTCTTC. As protein: CASSRPGQGTNEQFF. The full variable domain, its missing parts supplied by reference TRBV7-9 and TRBJ2-1, is DTGVSQNPRHKITKRGQNVTFRCDPISEHNRLYWYRQTLGQGPEFLTYFQNEAQLEKSRLLSDRFSAERPKGSFSTLEIQRTEQGDSAMYLCASSRPGQGTNEQFFGPGTRLTVL.

V is TRBV11-2 and J is TRBJ1-3; perhaps TRBD1 as D (6 bases). The CDR3 has 17 amino acids. Germline V lookup: CDR1 SGHAT, CDR2 FQNNGV. Trimming stripped 1 base from V and 0 bases from J, with 13 bases between. In nucleotides, the CDR3 is TGTGCCAGCAGCTTAGTTCGAACAGGGCTCTCTGGAAACACCATATATTTT. Protein product: CASSLVRTGLSGNTIYF.

This chain links TRBV5-6 with TRBJ1-2; D is perhaps TRBD1 (5 bases). The CDR3 spans 15 residues. Trimming cost V 4 bases and J 4 bases, with 17 bases left between them. CDR1 is SGHDT and CDR2 is YYEEEE in the germline V gene. CDR3 sequence: CASSIGTEFLYGYTF. The CDR3 coding sequence is TGTGCCAGCAGCATAGGGACTGAGTTCCTCTATGGCTACACCTTC.

This clone appeared a single time. The chain has TRBV5-1 and TRBJ1-1; D possibly corresponds to TRBD1 (5 bases). V was cut by 1 base and J by 6 bases, with 16 bases left in between. This CDR3 has 15 residues. Germline loops: CDR1 SGHRS, CDR2 YFSETQ. The CDR3 DNA reads TGCGCCAGCAGCTTGTCTTGGCAGGGTGATGCTGAAGCTTTCTTT. Translated: CASSLSWQGDAEAFF. Full variable domain (outside the CDR3, taken from reference TRBV5-1 and TRBJ1-1): KAGVTQTPRYLIKTRGQQVTLSCSPISGHRSVSWYQQTPGQGLQFLFEYFSETQRNKGNFPGRFSGRQFSNSRSEMNVSTLELGDSALYLCASSLSWQGDAEAFFGQGTRLTVV.

This clone was detected once. Different DNA sequences within this sample yield the same CDR3. The rearrangement joins TRBV28 to TRBJ2-7; 7 bases fit TRBD1. The CDR3 length is 12 residues. V gave up 5 bases and J gave up 3 bases; unmatched junction bases: 1. Germline CDR1 is MDHEN and CDR2 is SYDVKM. The CDR3 DNA reads as TGTGCCAGCAGTCGACAGGGCTACGAGCAGTACTTC. This sequence encodes CASSRQGYEQYF.

V gene TRBV6-5 combines with J gene TRBJ2-7; D perhaps matches TRBD2 (6 bases). V shed 4 bases and J shed 9 bases, with 16 bases lying between them. CDR1 and CDR2 from the germline V gene are MNHEY and SVGAGI. This CDR3 has 13 amino acids. CDR3 coding DNA: TGTGCCAGCAGTTTAGTGAATGGCGGGGCGCAGTACTTC. Translating it yields CASSLVNGGAQYF.

The chain recombines TRBV29-1 with TRBJ1-2, with TRBD1 matching 7 bases. Germline CDR1 reads SQVTM; CDR2 reads ANQGSEA. Trimming took 6 bases from V and 3 from J; bases not matched to a gene: 4. CDR3 length: 12 residues. In nucleotides, the CDR3 is TGCAGCGTCACAGGGGCTGACTATGGCTACACCTTC. Translated: CSVTGADYGYTF.

This clone has only one observation. The rearrangement joins TRBV19 to TRBJ1-5; TRBD1 is a possible D gene (5 bases). The V gene's germline CDR1 is LNHDA and CDR2 SQIVND (reference sequence). This CDR3 region has 15 residues. CDR3 in amino acids: CATSQGAIGNQPQHF. As DNA, the CDR3 is TGTGCGACTTCCCAGGGCGCCATAGGCAATCAGCCCCAGCATTTT.